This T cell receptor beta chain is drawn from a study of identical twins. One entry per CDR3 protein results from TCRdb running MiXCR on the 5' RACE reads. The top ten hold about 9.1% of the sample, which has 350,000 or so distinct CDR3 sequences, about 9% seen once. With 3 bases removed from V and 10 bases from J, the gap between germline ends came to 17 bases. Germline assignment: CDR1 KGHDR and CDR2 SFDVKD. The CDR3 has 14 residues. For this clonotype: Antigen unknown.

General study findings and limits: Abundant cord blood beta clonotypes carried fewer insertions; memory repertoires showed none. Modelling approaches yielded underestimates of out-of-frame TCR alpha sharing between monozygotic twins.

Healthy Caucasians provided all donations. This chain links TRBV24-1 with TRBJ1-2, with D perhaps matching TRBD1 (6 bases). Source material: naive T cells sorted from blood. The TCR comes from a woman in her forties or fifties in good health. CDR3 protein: CATSDHFGTNDYTF. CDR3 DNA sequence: TGTGCCACCAGTGATCATTTTGGGACAAATGACTACACCTTC.